The 19 T cell receptor beta chains listed next were all sequenced from one sample in a study of CD8 T cells in cerebrospinal fluid in Alzheimer's disease. TCRdb re-called the 10x single-cell sequencing reads and catalogs CDR3 proteins one per entry, DNA excluded. This sample's table has about 720 distinct CDR3 sequences. Specimen: cerebrospinal fluid. These receptors came from a human donor in good health.

This clonotype is called large based on its frequency. The chain carries TRBV7-9 and TRBJ2-1; the TCRdb call, TRBD1, lacks DNA for checking. The CDR3 covers 15 residues. Germline V gene lookup returns CDR1 SEHNR and CDR2 FQNEAQ (reference sequence). The CDR3 sequence is CASTLAGKGGNEQFF.

This clonotype is called medium-sized based on its frequency. The chain uses TRBV10-1 and TRBJ2-3; TCRdb indicates TRBD1, and absent DNA this call remains unverified. The CDR3 totals 13 residues. The V gene's germline CDR1 is WNHNN and CDR2 SYGVQD (reference sequence). CDR3 region: CASSWGAGATQYF.

By frequency, this clonotype registers medium-sized. V and J are TRBV5-1 and TRBJ1-1. The germline CDR1 and CDR2 sequences are SGHRS and YFSETQ. This CDR3 is built from 12 residues. The CDR3 loop is CASSLGTTEAFF.

Frequency places this clonotype as medium-sized. V and J are TRBV21-1 and TRBJ1-2; without DNA, the TCRdb call of TRBD1 cannot be checked. TRBV21-1 is classified as a pseudogene. The CDR3 spans 16 residues. CDR3 sequence: CASSKGSLRDRDGYTF.

In terms of frequency, this clonotype is medium-sized. The chain joins TRBV29-1 to TRBJ1-1; the TCRdb call, TRBD1, lacks DNA for checking. The CDR3 loop spans 15 amino acids. Per germline, CDR1 SQVTM and CDR2 ANQGSEA. CDR3 amino acids: CSVEGGHGQYTEAFF.

This clonotype is large (0.1 to 1%) by frequency. This chain links TRBV20-1 with TRBJ1-5; lacking DNA, the TRBD1 call made by TCRdb goes unchecked. CDR3 size: 13 residues. The germline V gene encodes CDR1 DFQATT and CDR2 SNEGSKA (reference sequence). CDR3 sequence: CSASDRDGQPQHF.

The gene calls are TRBV28 and TRBJ1-4. CDR3 size: 14 residues. Germline CDR1 is MDHEN and CDR2 is SYDVKM. The CDR3 spells CASSLGIYMKNCFF.

This clonotype is deemed large (0.1 to 1%) by its frequency. This CDR3 reads CASSRDQGTGELFF. The chain is built from TRBV7-6 and TRBJ2-2; the D call of TRBD1 rests on TCRdb alone, since no DNA is present to check it. From germline, CDR1 is SGHVS and CDR2 FNYEAQ. This CDR3 region has 14 residues.

This clonotype is classed as medium-sized by frequency. This rearrangement joins TRBV2 to TRBJ1-1. Germline V lookup: CDR1 SNHLY, CDR2 FYNNEI. The length of the CDR3 is 16 residues. This CDR3 is CASSEGGILPRTEAFF.

This clonotype registers medium-sized by frequency. This sequence joins TRBV15 and TRBJ1-5. Germline values: CDR1 LNHNV, CDR2 YYDKDF (reference sequence). The CDR3 covers 14 residues. The CDR3 region is CATSRGVDWQPQHF.

The J gene is TRBJ1-1, the V gene TRBV5-8; the D call from TCRdb, TRBD1, cannot be confirmed without DNA. Germline lookup yields CDR1 SGHTS and CDR2 YDEGEE. The CDR3 has 12 residues. CDR3: CASSLSRRVAFF.

Its frequency marks this clonotype as medium-sized. The gene calls are TRBV5-1 and TRBJ2-2; the D call from TCRdb, TRBD1, cannot be confirmed without DNA. Germline assignment: CDR1 SGHRS and CDR2 YFSETQ. This CDR3 is 17 amino acids long. The CDR3 region is CASGLPPDRGQTGELFF.

By frequency, this clonotype registers medium-sized. V and J are TRBV29-1 and TRBJ2-3; the D call of TRBD2 rests on TCRdb alone, since no DNA is present to check it. Germline lookup yields CDR1 SQVTM and CDR2 ANQGSEA. This CDR3 spans 13 amino acids. CDR3 residues: CSVDKRGADTQYF.

This clonotype is deemed medium-sized (0.01 to 0.1%) by its frequency. This sequence joins TRBV4-1 and TRBJ1-6. The CDR3 is 15 amino acids. Germline V gives CDR1 MGHRA, CDR2 YSYEKL. This CDR3 reads CASSHVGSYNSPLHF.

This clonotype shows up as large by frequency. The CDR3 spells CASSLAGWGDTEAFF. The V call is TRBV5-6, the J call TRBJ1-1; the D call of TRBD1 rests on TCRdb alone, since no DNA is present to check it. Germline loops: CDR1 SGHDT, CDR2 YYEEEE. The CDR3 extends over 15 amino acids.

Measured by frequency, this clonotype is large. The rearrangement links TRBV6-7 to TRBJ2-2; TCRdb lists TRBD1, though no DNA is available to test this call. TRBV6-7 is identified as an open reading frame with a role that is uncertain. The CDR3 sequence is 16 residues long. The CDR3 sequence is CASSYHRGRYTGELFF.

By frequency, this clonotype registers medium-sized (0.01 to 0.1%). The chain couples TRBV10-1 to TRBJ1-1; the D call of TRBD1 rests on TCRdb alone, since no DNA is present to check it. CDR1 and CDR2 from the germline V gene are WNHNN and SYGVQD (reference sequence). The CDR3 sequence is 13 residues long. This CDR3 reads CASSEDSQKGAFF.

Frequency places this clonotype as large. The rearrangement uses TRBV5-1 and TRBJ2-7; TCRdb returns TRBD1, unconfirmable since there is no DNA. This CDR3 is 13 amino acids long. CDR1 is SGHRS and CDR2 is YFSETQ in the germline V gene. The CDR3 reads CASSLLGDYEQYF.

Measured by frequency, this clonotype is medium-sized. The chain is built from TRBV9 and TRBJ2-2. From germline, CDR1 is SGDLS and CDR2 YYNGEE. The CDR3 has 13 residues. The CDR3 protein is CASSVGNTGELFF.